The 11 T cell receptor beta chains in this list originate from one sample, sequenced in a study of beta chain features in type 1 diabetes. Every isolated RNA sample was fully reverse transcribed, so sequencing captured expressed TCRB transcripts. Assay: immunoSEQ multiplex PCR; the TCRdb copy retains only in-frame clones and omits some. The table shows about 620,000 clones, with roughly 15% occurring only once. What was sequenced was naive CD4+ T cells from blood. The receptors were sampled from a man between 18 and 29 years old in good health.

The chain employs TRBV7-2 and TRBJ2-5; either TRBD1 or TRBD2 may supply D (5 bases each). Germline V gene data show CDR1 as SGHTA and CDR2 as FQGNSA. Between the trimmed V and J ends, which lost 1 base and 4 bases, there was a span of 16 bases. The CDR3 is 16 amino acids. For the CDR3, the DNA is TGTGCCAGCAGCTTAGAGATAAGCAGGGCGGGAGAGACCCAGTACTTC. Protein product: CASSLEISRAGETQYF.

This clone was counted between two and nine times. The genes are TRBV6-5 and TRBJ1-3; D ambiguous. Germline CDR1 and CDR2: MNHEY and SVGAGI. The CDR3 consists of 15 residues. Trimming took 4 bases from V and 0 from J, leaving 10 bases between them. The CDR3 loop reads CASSSGRYSGNTIYF. The DNA of the CDR3 is TGTGCCAGCAGTTCCGGACGGTACTCTGGAAACACCATATATTTT.

This clone was seen a few times. Other DNA sequences of this sample code for an identical CDR3. This chain links TRBV20-1 with TRBJ2-1; perhaps TRBD1 as D (5 bases). Trimming stripped 2 bases from V and 8 bases from J, with 7 bases between. CDR3 length: 11 amino acids. The germline CDR1 and CDR2 sequences are DFQATT and SNEGSKA (reference sequence). CDR3 loop: CSARRGDEQFF. Written as DNA, the CDR3 is TGCAGTGCTAGAAGGGGTGATGAGCAGTTCTTC.

J is TRBJ1-2 and V is TRBV9; the match to TRBD1 covers 7 bases. CDR1 is SGDLS, CDR2 YYNGEE, per germline. With 0 bases clipped from V and 7 bases from J, the junction kept 6 bases outside the gene matches. This CDR3 region has 14 residues. DNA for the CDR3: TGTGCCAGCAGCGTAGAGGCGTCAGGGGGTGGCTACACCTTC. Translation: CASSVEASGGGYTF.

V usage is TRBV18 and J usage is TRBJ2-1; 16 nucleotides line up with TRBD2. CDR3 length equals 14 residues. The V gene end was trimmed by 6 bases and the J gene end by 15 bases; junction bases not matched to a gene: 8. Germline V gene lookup returns CDR1 KGHSH and CDR2 LQKENI. DNA for the CDR3: TGTGCCAGCTCGCCGGGACTAGCGGGAGGGCTGTGGTTCTTC. As protein: CASSPGLAGGLWFF.

V and J are TRBV28 and TRBJ1-5; D uncertain. The CDR3 sequence is 15 residues long. Trimming stripped 3 bases from V and 2 bases from J, with 11 bases between. The germline V gene has CDR1 MDHEN and CDR2 SYDVKM. CDR3 amino acids: CASSFSLLGNQPQHF. Here the CDR3 DNA reads TGTGCCAGCAGTTTTTCGCTCCTCGGCAATCAGCCCCAGCATTTT.

This clone appeared a few times. The chain links TRBV6-4 to TRBJ2-1; D is unclear. CDR1 and CDR2 from the germline V gene are MRHNA and SNTAGT. The CDR3 is 17 residues long. V lost 0 bases and J lost 0, with 12 bases in between. Written as DNA, the CDR3 is TGTGCCAGCAGTGACTCTGCCTTCCCTAACTCCTACAATGAGCAGTTCTTC. Translation: CASSDSAFPNSYNEQFF.

This chain's CDR3 is CASRPGPRGNSPLHF. The DNA of the CDR3 is TGTGCCAGCAGGCCGGGACCCCGAGGGAATTCACCCCTCCACTTT. The gene calls are TRBV6-5 and TRBJ1-6, with D perhaps TRBD1 (5 bases). CDR1 and CDR2 from the germline V gene are MNHEY and SVGAGI. V lost 6 bases to trimming and J lost 7 bases, with 16 bases between them. This CDR3 spans 15 amino acids.

This clone was detected only a few times. The chain uses TRBV9 and TRBJ1-2; 8 bases agree with TRBD1. Trimming cost V 4 bases and J 6 bases; bases outside gene matches: 8. Per germline, CDR1 SGDLS and CDR2 YYNGEE. The CDR3 contains 14 residues. Here the CDR3 reads CASSPLTGEDGYTF. The CDR3 bases are TGTGCCAGCAGCCCCCTGACAGGGGAGGATGGCTACACCTTC.

This clone came up a few times. The chain joins TRBV5-4 to TRBJ1-2, with D unclear. This CDR3 comprises 13 residues. V was shortened by 5 bases and J by 3 bases, with 11 bases between the two germline ends. Germline CDR1 reads SGHNT; CDR2 reads YYREEE (reference sequence). The CDR3: CASRRALDYGYTF. The CDR3 DNA is TGTGCCAGCAGGCGGGCCCTCGACTATGGCTACACCTTC.

There are a few counts of this clone. This sample includes further DNA sequences coding for the same CDR3. The gene calls are TRBV20-1 and TRBJ1-2; no reliable D call. The V end was cut by 4 bases, the J end by 1 base, with 4 bases between. There are 11 residues in the CDR3. Germline CDR1 is DFQATT and CDR2 is SNEGSKA (reference sequence). CDR3 coding DNA: TGCAGTGCTACGGATAACTATGGCTACACCTTC. It specifies CSATDNYGYTF.